This T cell receptor (beta chain) emerged from a study of post-analysis software for immune sequencing data. Study-level findings and limits: Higher frequency in patients than in controls was seen for about five TRBV segments, with TRBV5-6, TRBV5-1 and TRBV20-1 among them. Significantly decreased normalized Chao1 diversity was recorded for multiple sclerosis patients relative to controls.

The CDR3 is 12 amino acids. Between the trimmed V and J ends, which lost 4 bases and 6 bases, there was a span of 9 bases. Germline V gene lookup returns CDR1 SGHRS and CDR2 YFSETQ. Worth noting for this clonotype: What it recognizes is unknown.

Unique molecular identifiers were built into the TCR beta cDNA libraries. There were about 1 to 10 million T cells, and about 500,000 cDNA molecules came from them. TCRdb independently ran MiXCR on the PCR reads; one entry per CDR3 protein. The sample shows some 890,000 distinct CDR3 sequences, roughly 50% of them seen only once. Material: blood. The V gene is TRBV5-1, the J gene TRBJ2-3; D remains unclear. The sequence was obtained from a girl between 5 and 17 years old with multiple sclerosis. The CDR3 spells CASSPRKDTQYF. DNA for the CDR3: TGCGCCAGCAGCCCCAGGAAGGATACGCAGTATTTT.